In this sample, the clone carrying this T cell receptor (beta chain) turned up once. Antigen unknown. This entry belongs to a study of T cells in localized non-small cell lung cancer. Notes on the study in general: A denser population of T cells in blood accompanied longer overall survival. Median detection of top 100 tumor clones in adjacent lung was 55 to 60 clones. It was uninvolved adjacent lung that showed the highest T cell clonality, exceeding tumor.

Some clones are missing from TCRdb's copy, which holds only in-frame ones; the method was immunoSEQ multiplex PCR. Of roughly 34,000 clones detected, about nine tenths appear once; the ten largest clones hold about a sixth. Germline CDR1 and CDR2: MGHDK and SYGVNS. The CDR3 covers 15 residues. The V gene end was trimmed by 3 bases and the J gene end by 3 bases; junction bases not matched to a gene: 7. The sequencing here drew on peripheral blood mononuclear cells, taken before any cancer treatment. The clonotype comes from a man aged 35-75 years with stage III lung adenocarcinoma. This sequence joins TRBV25-1 and TRBJ1-1; 7 nucleotides match TRBD1. The CDR3 DNA sequence: TGTGCCAGCAGTGACCACAGGGGAGGGGACACTGAAGCTTTCTTT. As protein: CASSDHRGGDTEAFF.